Following are 21 T cell receptor beta chains from one sample sequenced in a study of T cell changes during pregnancy in multiple sclerosis. The repertoire was sequenced with immunoSEQ multiplex PCR; TCRdb's copy has only in-frame clones and lacks some. This sample yields 84,000 or so clones, of which 85% to 95% are seen a single time; roughly 0.81% belongs to the top ten. The source was peripheral blood, collected in the third trimester of pregnancy. The receptors come from a female donor with multiple sclerosis, enrolled in a pregnancy study.

This clone showed up just once. The chain carries TRBV9 and TRBJ2-7; TRBD2 matches at 7 bases. Germline-derived CDR1 and CDR2 are SGDLS and YYNGEE. V lost 4 bases to trimming and J lost 5 bases; unmatched junction nucleotides: 9. CDR3 size: 14 residues. CDR3 protein: CASSPEGRAHEQYF. CDR3 bases: TGTGCCAGCAGCCCCGAAGGGAGGGCCCACGAGCAGTACTTC.

This rearrangement joins TRBV27 to TRBJ1-5, with D possibly being TRBD1 (5 bases). The CDR3 loop spans 16 amino acids. The germline CDR1 and CDR2 sequences are MNHEY and SMNVEV (reference sequence). V was shortened by 5 bases and J by 2 bases, with 16 bases between the two germline ends. The CDR3 DNA follows: TGTGCCAGCAGTCCTTGGGGGTCGGGGGGCAATCAGCCCCAGCATTTT. Its protein product is CASSPWGSGGNQPQHF.

This chain links TRBV9 with TRBJ1-1, with TRBD1 matching over 9 bases. The V gene end was trimmed by 3 bases and the J gene end by 4 bases; junction bases not matched to a gene: 7. CDR1 is SGDLS, CDR2 YYNGEE, per germline. The CDR3 is made up of 15 amino acids. CDR3 coding DNA: TGTGCCAGCAGCGGACAACAGGGGGCGGGCACTGAAGCTTTCTTT. Encoded protein: CASSGQQGAGTEAFF.

The rearrangement joins TRBV5-1 to TRBJ2-1, with TRBD2 matching over 11 bases. J lost 4 bases, V lost 1 base, and 1 base had no gene match. The V gene's germline CDR1 is SGHRS and CDR2 YFSETQ. The CDR3 loop spans 15 amino acids. CDR3 sequence (DNA): TGCGCCAGCAGCTTGATAGCGGGAGGGTACAATGAGCAGTTCTTC. Its protein product is CASSLIAGGYNEQFF.

The V gene is TRBV4-1, the J gene TRBJ2-7; the match to TRBD2 covers 9 bases. Looked up from germline, CDR1 is MGHRA and CDR2 is YSYEKL. Unmatched junction bases numbered 6, after V lost 0 bases and J lost 3 bases. This CDR3 has 16 amino acids. The CDR3 spells CASSQETLAGDYEQYF. CDR3 nucleotides: TGCGCCAGCAGCCAAGAAACGTTAGCGGGAGACTACGAGCAGTACTTC.

The chain employs TRBV7-9 and TRBJ2-4, with D tentatively TRBD2 (6 bases). In germline, CDR1 is SEHNR, CDR2 FQNEAQ (reference sequence). The CDR3 totals 16 residues. The germline V and J ends were trimmed by 0 bases and 9 bases, with 18 bases remaining between them. The CDR3 coding sequence is TGTGCCAGCAGCTTAGCATTAGGGCTGGAGGGTGGCATTCAGTACTTC. This codes for CASSLALGLEGGIQYF.

The V gene is TRBV7-6, the J gene TRBJ1-3; no reliable D call. V lost 2 bases and J lost 4, with 6 bases in between. The germline V gene encodes CDR1 SGHVS and CDR2 FNYEAQ. The CDR3 is 13 amino acids. CDR3 loop: CASSLPSGNTIYF. The CDR3 DNA follows: TGTGCCAGCAGCTTACCGTCCGGAAACACCATATATTTT.

CDR3 bases: TGTGCCAGCAGTGATCCCCGGACAGGGCGGGACTATGGCTACACCTTC. Translated: CASSDPRTGRDYGYTF. The V call is TRBV6-1, the J call TRBJ1-2; the match to TRBD1 covers 8 bases. CDR1 is MNHNS, CDR2 SASEGT, per germline. The CDR3 extends over 16 amino acids. V shed 3 bases, J shed 3 bases, and the junction held 9 bases outside the gene matches.

The rearrangement joins TRBV9 to TRBJ2-1; TRBD2 agrees at 10 bases. The trim removed 3 bases at V and 4 bases at J, leaving 4 bases unmatched. Germline CDR1 is SGDLS and CDR2 is YYNGEE. The CDR3 extends over 15 amino acids. The CDR3 DNA is TGTGCCAGCAGCGAAAGACTAGCGGGTTACAATGAGCAGTTCTTC. This gives the protein CASSERLAGYNEQFF.

V usage is TRBV5-1 and J usage is TRBJ2-1, with D maybe TRBD2 (6 bases). The CDR3 spans 13 residues. Germline V lookup: CDR1 SGHRS, CDR2 YFSETQ. Trimming cost V 0 bases and J 8 bases, with 9 bases left between them. Written as DNA, the CDR3 is TGCGCCAGCAGCTTGGCTTTAGCGGATGAGCAGTTCTTC. Protein sequence: CASSLALADEQFF.

The chain couples TRBV6-1 to TRBJ2-7; 10 positions agree with TRBD2. Looked up from germline, CDR1 is MNHNS and CDR2 is SASEGT. CDR3 length equals 16 residues. V lost 0 bases to trimming and J lost 5 bases; unmatched junction nucleotides: 7. CDR3 nucleotides: TGTGCCAGCAGTGAAGCGAGCGCTAGCGGGAGCCACGAGCAGTACTTC. Encoded protein: CASSEASASGSHEQYF.

This chain uses TRBV7-2 with TRBJ1-1, with D maybe TRBD1 (6 bases). Trimming pared 3 bases from V and 6 bases from J, leaving 14 bases between. Germline CDR1 is SGHTA and CDR2 is FQGNSA. The CDR3 has 14 amino acids. DNA for the CDR3: TGTGCCAGCAGCTTGATGGGGGCCGGGGCTGAAGCTTTCTTT. Its translation: CASSLMGAGAEAFF.

This clone was seen a single time. DNA of the CDR3: TGTGCCAGCAGTTTTTTTAGGGGGAACGAGCAGTACTTC. Protein product: CASSFFRGNEQYF. The V call is TRBV28, the J call TRBJ2-7; TRBD1 is a possible D gene (6 bases). The length of the CDR3 is 13 residues. CDR1 MDHEN and CDR2 SYDVKM come from the germline V gene. V was cut by 3 bases and J by 5 bases, with 11 bases left in between.

This rearrangement joins TRBV11-2 to TRBJ2-5; no reliable D call. The last part of the DNA fits TRBJ2-7 better; the J call may be wrong. The CDR3 contains 12 residues. Germline CDR1 reads SGHAT; CDR2 reads FQNNGV. CDR3 residues: CASRSTSYEQYF. In DNA, the CDR3 is TGTGCCAGCAGGTCTACCTCCTACGAGCAGTACTTC.

The chain combines TRBV5-1 with TRBJ2-7, with 10 bases identical to TRBD1. This CDR3 has 14 amino acids. The V gene end was trimmed by 4 bases and the J gene end by 6 bases; junction bases not matched to a gene: 7. The V gene's germline CDR1 is SGHRS and CDR2 YFSETQ. The CDR3: CASSPGQGRSEQYF. The CDR3 DNA is TGCGCCAGCAGCCCGGGACAGGGGAGGTCCGAGCAGTACTTC.

The CDR3 DNA follows: TGTGCCAGCAGTCCCCCACGACAGTCCTACGAGCAGTACTTC. It translates to CASSPPRQSYEQYF. The chain joins TRBV28 to TRBJ2-7; the D gene is possibly TRBD1 (5 bases). Germline assignment: CDR1 MDHEN and CDR2 SYDVKM. CDR3 length: 14 residues. Trimming cost V 5 bases and J 1 base, with 12 bases left between them. The full variable domain, rest sourced from reference TRBV28 and TRBJ2-7, is DVKVTQSSRYLVKRTGEKVFLECVQDMDHENMFWYRQDPGLGLRLIYFSYDVKMKEKGDIPEGYSVSREKKERFSLILESASTNQTSMYLCASSPPRQSYEQYFGPGTRLTVT.

The rearrangement uses TRBV19 and TRBJ2-7; 7 bases are shared with TRBD1. V shed 6 bases and J 1 base; nucleotides not matched to a gene: 3. Germline loops: CDR1 LNHDA, CDR2 SQIVND (reference sequence). This CDR3 spans 13 amino acids. In DNA, the CDR3 is TGTGCCAGTAGGAGGGGACAGTCCTACGAGCAGTACTTC. Translation gives CASRRGQSYEQYF.

This rearrangement joins TRBV30 to TRBJ2-3; the match to TRBD1 covers 8 bases. The CDR3 loop spans 13 amino acids. The J segment lost 10 bases and the V segment lost 5 bases, leaving 11 bases of the junction unmatched. CDR1 and CDR2 from the germline V gene are GTSNPN and SVGIG (reference sequence). This CDR3 reads CAWCPGTGPPQYF. As DNA, the CDR3 is TGTGCCTGGTGTCCCGGGACAGGTCCGCCGCAGTATTTT.

This clone was detected only once. The chain links TRBV12-5 to TRBJ2-1; possible D gene TRBD2, 6 bases. The CDR3 consists of 17 residues. Between the trimmed V and J ends, which lost 0 bases and 12 bases, there was a span of 24 bases. The V gene's germline CDR1 is LGHNT and CDR2 FRNRAP. CDR3 sequence (DNA): TGTGCTAGTGGTTTGGTACGGACCGGGGTGGGGAGGATGGCGCAGTTCTTC. Encoded protein: CASGLVRTGVGRMAQFF. The full variable domain, completed using reference TRBV12-5 and TRBJ2-1, is DARVTQTPRHKVTEMGQEVTMRCQPILGHNTVFWYRQTMMQGLELLAYFRNRAPLDDSGMPKDRFSAEMPDATLATLKIQPSEPRDSAVYFCASGLVRTGVGRMAQFFGPGTRLTVL.

CDR3 amino acids: CASSLETGVSGNTIYF. The CDR3 DNA follows: TGCGCCAGCAGCCTGGAGACAGGGGTCTCTGGAAACACCATATATTTT. This chain connects TRBV5-1 to TRBJ1-3, with 8 bases fitting TRBD1. V was clipped by 4 bases and J by 0 bases; unmatched bases: 6. The CDR3 runs to 16 residues. Per germline, CDR1 SGHRS and CDR2 YFSETQ.

This clone was counted once. The CDR3 DNA reads as TGTGCCAGCAGCGTAGGACTAGCGGAGGGGTTGGGGGAGCAGTTCTTC. This encodes CASSVGLAEGLGEQFF. The J gene is TRBJ2-1, the V gene TRBV9; 9 bases align to TRBD2. This CDR3 contains 16 residues. Trimming removed 0 bases from V and 10 bases from J; junction bases left unmatched: 11. Germline CDR1 reads SGDLS; CDR2 reads YYNGEE.